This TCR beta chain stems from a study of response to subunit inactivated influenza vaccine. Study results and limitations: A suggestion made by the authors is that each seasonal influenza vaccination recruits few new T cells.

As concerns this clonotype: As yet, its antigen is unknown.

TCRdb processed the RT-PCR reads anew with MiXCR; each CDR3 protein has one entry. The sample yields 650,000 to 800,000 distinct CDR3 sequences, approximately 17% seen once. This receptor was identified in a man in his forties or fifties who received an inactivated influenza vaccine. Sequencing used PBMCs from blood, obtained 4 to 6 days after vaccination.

DNA for the CDR3: TGTGCCAGCAGCGTAGTTGACGGAAGTGCGCTGGGGACCGGGGAGCTGTTTTTT. It translates to CASSVVDGSALGTGELFF. The chain joins TRBV9 to TRBJ2-2; D ambiguous. This CDR3 has 18 residues. Trimming took 0 bases from V and 5 from J, leaving 20 bases between them. Germline V CDR1 and CDR2: SGDLS, YYNGEE.